This TCR beta chain originates from a study of blood T cell repertoires in COVID-19. Study summary: Collection of acute and convalescent COVID-19 samples took place in the United States, Italy and Spain.

Germline CDR1 MGHRA, CDR2 YSYEKL. Trimming took off 2 bases at V and 5 bases at J, with 16 bases between the two ends. The CDR3 covers 17 residues. TCRdb's table, derived via immunoSEQ multiplex PCR, lists solely in-frame clones and lacks some. This table has 140,000 or so clones, around 87% appearing once. Individuals drawn from approximately 26 US areas were about 18 to 95 years old. The receptor comes from a man in his sixties who had recovered from COVID-19. The V and J genes are TRBV4-1 and TRBJ1-6; TRBD1 might be the D (6 bases). Sequencing used PBMCs or T cells enriched from blood (not recorded which). The CDR3 coding sequence is TGCGCCAGCAGCCAATCCCAGGGGCGGGGGGATAATTCACCCCTCCACTTT. Amino acid sequence: CASSQSQGRGDNSPLHF.